This TCR beta chain was recorded in a study of T-cell memory formation after mild COVID-19 listed by TCRdb under 2021. For context, the study as a whole: TCR sequence clusters from the two donors were largely donor specific. The cohort comprised two young, previously healthy adult volunteers, one female and one male. In a couple of donors, T-cell clones that expanded and contracted after mild COVID-19 were tracked by sequencing TCRalpha and TCRbeta repertoires over time. Study-wide conclusions, independent of this receptor: Clones that contracted from day 15 to 85 showed balanced CD4/CD8 phenotypes, whereas a second wave of clones that expanded from day 15 to 37 leaned towards CD4+. Contracting CD4+ clones were found mainly in CM and EM memory subsets, while CD8+ clones were enriched in EMRA. Some responding clones were detected in pre-infection memory, which suggested that pre-existing cross-reactive memory T cells had joined the SARS-CoV-2 response. Only a couple of mild cases were covered in the study, and larger cohorts including severe cases with pre-infection samples were considered necessary. SARS-CoV-2 specificity of the second-wave clones peaking on day 37 was not confirmed.

Ficoll-Paque density gradient centrifugation was the method used to isolate PBMCs. Worth noting for this clonotype: Its antigen specificity is not known. Within one base of it there is no much larger clone, and no base qualities were kept.

Sequencing was carried out with an Illumina NovaSeq 6000. cDNA libraries for TCRalpha and TCRbeta were prepared by 5'RACE using constant-segment primers, with sample barcodes and unique molecular identifiers added. RNA was extracted from every sample with Trizol reagent. Amplification of the libraries took two PCR steps, and the second step added a second sample barcode plus Illumina TruSeq adapters. Libraries were sequenced on an Illumina NovaSeq with 2 x 150 bp paired-end reads. In the paper's pipeline: Reads were demultiplexed and collapsed into UMI-guided consensus sequences with migec v1.2.7. Using mixcr v2.1.11, UMI consensuses were aligned to TRA and TRB V and J templates and then assembled into clonotypes. A clonotype was counted as expanded or contracted only when both edgeR and NoisET called the clonotype significant, with the noise models trained on biological replicates. For edgeR calls, the cutoffs were a false discovery rate-adjusted p below 0.01 and a log2 fold-change threshold of 1. PCA with hierarchical clustering of max-normalized trajectories of the 1000 most abundant clonotypes was used as exploratory dynamics analysis. Separately sequenced CD4+ and CD8+ repertoires were used to assign a CD4 or CD8 phenotype to each responding clone. TCRdb cleaned the public reads at Q25 with fastp, built clones with MiXCR and kept in-frame beta chains. Rows merge per CDR3 protein into single entries with the most common DNA and genes. These V and J calls derive from TCRdb rather than the authors' analysis. The sample yields around 300,000 distinct CDR3 sequences; 13% were counted once. Of the sample, about a fifth is held by the ten largest clones.

The clonotype originates from a man aged 18-30 years who had mild COVID-19 (a few samples of this study predate the infection). The sample titles of this study are shuffled in the database, so cell type and time point are left out; the donor was told from shared clones. The sample was PBMCs or a T cell subset sorted from them (not recorded which).

The nucleotide sequence is TGTGCCAGTAGTGACCGGGGGCCCCAGCATTTT. The resulting protein is CASSDRGPQHF. The rearranged segments are TRBV19 and TRBJ1-5, with no confident D gene call. V is shortened by 5 bases, J by 9 bases, and the region joining them spans 8 bases. The CDR3 covers 11 residues, taking in both the cysteine and the phenylalanine. The DNA shown is the 33-base CDR3, in frame from base 1. In the germline V gene (reference sequence), CDR1 corresponds to LNHDA and CDR2 to SQIVND.